The 26 T cell receptor beta chains presented below share a single source sample, sequenced in a study of T cell responses to AZD1222 COVID-19 vaccine. Using immunoSEQ multiplex PCR, the repertoire was profiled, and TCRdb retains in-frame clones only, with some absent. The data hold approximately 150,000 clones, with about 86% observed a single time. Sequences were derived from peripheral blood, sampled 28 days after the second AZD1222 dose. The receptors originated from an adult who received the AZD1222 COVID-19 vaccine.

CDR3 residues: CASSLKEAGAGDTQYF. As DNA, the CDR3 is TGCGCCAGCAGCTTGAAGGAGGCGGGGGCCGGAGATACGCAGTATTTT. The chain couples TRBV5-1 to TRBJ2-3; D might be TRBD2 (7 bases). The CDR3 is 16 amino acids. V was pared by 1 base and J by 5 bases, with 17 bases between. Germline CDR1 reads SGHRS; CDR2 reads YFSETQ.

About this clone: Other DNA sequences in the sample encode the same CDR3. This chain connects TRBV10-1 to TRBJ2-7, with D unclear. The V end lost 0 bases, the J end lost 3 bases, and 3 bases lay between the germline ends. Germline CDR1 WNHNN, CDR2 SYGVQD (reference sequence). CDR3 size: 12 residues. The DNA of the CDR3 is TGCGCCAGCAGTGAGTCGGGCTACGAGCAGTACTTC. This codes for CASSESGYEQYF.

V gene TRBV28 combines with J gene TRBJ1-4; D might be TRBD1 (5 bases). V was clipped by 5 bases and J by 2 bases, with 15 bases between them. CDR1 is MDHEN, CDR2 SYDVKM, per germline. The CDR3 length is 16 residues. The CDR3 DNA sequence: TGTGCCAGCAGTCCCCCTCAGGGTAGGACTAATGAAAAACTGTTTTTT. This gives the protein CASSPPQGRTNEKLFF.

The chain joins TRBV4-2 to TRBJ2-1, with D unclear. CDR1 and CDR2 (germline): LGHNA, YNFKEQ. Trimming took off 4 bases at V and 3 bases at J, with 7 bases between the two ends. This CDR3 has 13 residues. The CDR3 spells CASSPWVYNEQFF. Here the CDR3 DNA reads TGTGCCAGCAGCCCCTGGGTCTACAATGAGCAGTTCTTC.

The chain uses TRBV4-1 and TRBJ2-7; 7 bases align to TRBD1. Trimming removed 0 bases from V and 3 bases from J; junction bases left unmatched: 5. The CDR3 loop spans 15 amino acids. Germline V gene lookup returns CDR1 MGHRA and CDR2 YSYEKL. DNA for the CDR3: TGCGCCAGCAGCCAAGATCAACAGGGGTTCTACGAGCAGTACTTC. This gives the protein CASSQDQQGFYEQYF.

The chain carries TRBV4-1 and TRBJ2-7; 11 bases are shared with TRBD2. CDR3 size: 15 residues. In germline, CDR1 is MGHRA, CDR2 YSYEKL. After removal of 5 bases from V and 2 bases from J, the junction contained 5 bases not matched to a gene. CDR3 in amino acids: CASSYTSGGPYEQYF. The CDR3, as DNA: TGCGCCAGCAGCTACACTAGCGGGGGACCCTACGAGCAGTACTTC.

The rearrangement links TRBV10-3 to TRBJ2-1; D is uncertain. Per the germline V gene, CDR1 is ENHRY and CDR2 is SYGVKD. The CDR3 spans 16 residues. V shed 3 bases and J shed 4 bases, with 16 bases lying between them. The CDR3 nucleotides are TGTGCCATCAGTGATGAGAAGGCCCCCGTTTACAATGAGCAGTTCTTC. Protein product: CAISDEKAPVYNEQFF.

This clone was recorded a few times. The chain joins TRBV6-5 to TRBJ1-1, with a possible D match to TRBD1 (6 bases). Germline loops: CDR1 MNHEY, CDR2 SVGAGI. The V end lost 6 bases, the J end lost 6 bases, and 11 bases lay between the germline ends. The CDR3 runs 12 residues. The CDR3 is CASSIQGPEAFF. The CDR3 DNA sequence: TGTGCCAGCAGCATACAGGGCCCTGAAGCTTTCTTT.

V usage is TRBV19 and J usage is TRBJ2-7; 12 positions agree with TRBD2. The V gene's germline CDR1 is LNHDA and CDR2 SQIVND (reference sequence). This CDR3 contains 15 residues. After removal of 4 bases from V and 5 bases from J, the junction contained 6 bases not matched to a gene. The CDR3 here is CASSTTGLAGNEQYF. The CDR3, as DNA: TGTGCCAGTAGTACGACCGGACTAGCGGGAAACGAGCAGTACTTC.

This clone was seen only once. The chain uses TRBV24-1 and TRBJ2-1; D unresolved. The CDR3 runs 11 residues. V lost 3 bases to trimming and J lost 9 bases, with 5 bases between them. The germline V gene encodes CDR1 KGHDR and CDR2 SFDVKD. The CDR3 sequence: CATSDAGEQFF. The CDR3 nucleotides are TGTGCCACCAGTGATGCAGGTGAGCAGTTCTTC.

V usage is TRBV30 and J usage is TRBJ1-2; the D gene is possibly TRBD1 (5 bases). The CDR3 loop spans 12 amino acids. CDR1 is GTSNPN and CDR2 is SVGIG in the germline V gene (reference sequence). Trimming pared 8 bases from V and 5 bases from J, leaving 15 bases between. In nucleotides, the CDR3 is TGTGCCCACAATACAGGAGGGTATGGCTACACCTTC. Translating gives CAHNTGGYGYTF.

This clone has just a few counts. The rearrangement joins TRBV19 to TRBJ2-1, with TRBD2 matching over 7 bases. Germline V lookup: CDR1 LNHDA, CDR2 SQIVND (reference sequence). The CDR3 runs 15 residues. Trimming took 7 bases from V and 4 from J; bases not matched to a gene: 10. CDR3 in DNA: TGTGCCAGTAACTTTAACGGGGGGATTTACAATGAGCAGTTCTTC. Its protein product is CASNFNGGIYNEQFF. The whole variable domain, filled in from reference TRBV19 and TRBJ2-1, reads DGGITQSPKYLFRKEGQNVTLSCEQNLNHDAMYWYRQDPGQGLRLIYYSQIVNDFQKGDIAEGYSVSREKKESFPLTVTSAQKNPTAFYLCASNFNGGIYNEQFFGPGTRLTVL.

V usage is TRBV30 and J usage is TRBJ2-7, with TRBD2 as a possible D gene (6 bases). Per the germline V gene, CDR1 is GTSNPN and CDR2 is SVGIG (reference sequence). V was clipped by 0 bases and J by 4 bases, with 13 bases between them. The CDR3 sequence is 14 residues long. The CDR3 spells CAWSVGLALYEQYF. The CDR3, as DNA: TGTGCCTGGAGTGTAGGCCTAGCGCTGTACGAGCAGTACTTC. The variable domain in full, with the rest retrieved from reference TRBV30 and TRBJ2-7, is SQTIHQWPATLVQPVGSPLSLECTVEGTSNPNLYWYRQAAGRGLQLLFYSVGIGQISSEVPQNLSASRPQDRQFILSSKKLLLSDSGFYLCAWSVGLALYEQYFGPGTRLTVT.

The chain carries TRBV6-6 and TRBJ1-6; D call uncertain. Trimming stripped 0 bases from V and 10 bases from J, with 13 bases between. CDR3 length equals 15 residues. CDR1 is MNHNY and CDR2 is SVGAGI in the germline V gene (reference sequence). CDR3 loop: CASSYSTGEGSPLHF. CDR3 nucleotide sequence: TGTGCCAGCAGTTACTCGACCGGGGAGGGATCACCCCTCCACTTT.

V and J are TRBV7-9 and TRBJ2-2; D gene uncertain. The V end lost 7 bases, the J end lost 2 bases, and 20 bases lay between the germline ends. Germline-derived CDR1 and CDR2 are SEHNR and FQNEAQ (reference sequence). The CDR3 covers 17 residues. The CDR3 sequence: CASTLVVAGPNTGELFF. The CDR3 nucleotides are TGTGCCAGCACCTTGGTCGTGGCAGGTCCCAACACCGGGGAGCTGTTTTTT.

V usage is TRBV21-1 and J usage is TRBJ1-2. TRBV21-1 is listed as a pseudogene. The CDR3 is made up of 13 amino acids. The CDR3 bases are TGTGCCAGCAGAGGAGGGTTTGGTATGGGCTACACCTTC. Its protein product is CASRGGFGMGYTF.

This chain connects TRBV30 to TRBJ2-7; D is tentatively TRBD1 or TRBD2 (5 bases each). Trimming took off 3 bases at V and 1 base at J, with 10 bases between the two ends. The CDR3 is made up of 13 amino acids. Germline lookup yields CDR1 GTSNPN and CDR2 SVGIG (reference sequence). CDR3 region: CAWSRGFSYEQYF. CDR3 in DNA: TGTGCCTGGAGCCGGGGCTTTTCCTACGAGCAGTACTTC.

The rearrangement joins TRBV7-2 to TRBJ1-6, with TRBD1 identical over 8 bases. With V trimmed by 3 bases and J by 13 bases, 8 bases remained unmatched. Germline values: CDR1 SGHTA, CDR2 FQGNSA. This CDR3 has 14 residues. The DNA for the CDR3 is TGTGCCAGCAGCTTGCTGGGACAGGCCGCCCCCCTCCACTTT. Protein: CASSLLGQAAPLHF.

The chain uses TRBV10-3 and TRBJ2-6; possibly TRBD1 for D (6 bases). The CDR3 spans 15 residues. The germline CDR1 and CDR2 sequences are ENHRY and SYGVKD. Trimming took off 4 bases at V and 4 bases at J, with 11 bases between the two ends. The CDR3 bases are TGTGCCATCAGTGGGAACAGGGACGGGGCCAACGTCCTGACTTTC. Protein: CAISGNRDGANVLTF.

The chain joins TRBV2 to TRBJ1-5, with D hard to call. Germline CDR1 SNHLY, CDR2 FYNNEI. This CDR3 contains 13 residues. The germline V and J ends were trimmed by 4 bases and 4 bases, with 8 bases remaining between them. CDR3 in amino acids: CASSGDKNQPQHF. CDR3 nucleotide sequence: TGTGCCAGCAGTGGGGATAAAAATCAGCCCCAGCATTTT. Full variable domain (outside the CDR3, taken from reference TRBV2 and TRBJ1-5): EPEVTQTPSHQVTQMGQEVILRCVPISNHLYFYWYRQILGQKVEFLVSFYNNEISEKSEIFDDQFSVERPDGSNFTLKIRSTKLEDSAMYFCASSGDKNQPQHFGDGTRLSIL.

The rearrangement uses TRBV18 and TRBJ1-4, with 7 bases aligning to TRBD1. Losses at the gene ends were 4 bases for V and 8 bases for J; bases not matched to a gene: 16. The CDR3 is made up of 17 amino acids. Germline loops: CDR1 KGHSH, CDR2 LQKENI. This chain's CDR3 is CASSQNGQAMSGEKLFF. In DNA, the CDR3 is TGTGCCAGCTCACAAAATGGACAGGCCATGTCGGGGGAAAAACTGTTTTTT.

The chain has TRBV10-3 and TRBJ1-4, with D perhaps TRBD1 (5 bases). Trimming took 1 base from V and 2 from J, leaving 11 bases between them. The germline V gene encodes CDR1 ENHRY and CDR2 SYGVKD. The CDR3 is made up of 16 amino acids. The CDR3 sequence is CAISEFGGPTNEKLFF. CDR3 nucleotides: TGTGCCATCAGTGAGTTCGGGGGACCCACTAATGAAAAACTGTTTTTT.

The table lists this clone with a few counts. V usage is TRBV5-4 and J usage is TRBJ1-2; tentative D call: TRBD1 (6 bases). Germline-derived CDR1 and CDR2 are SGHNT and YYREEE (reference sequence). Trimming pared 3 bases from V and 4 bases from J, leaving 7 bases between. This CDR3 region has 12 residues. CDR3 region: CASSSGVYGYTF. CDR3 DNA sequence: TGTGCCAGCAGCTCAGGGGTCTATGGCTACACCTTC. Variable domain in full (rest from reference TRBV5-4 and TRBJ1-2): ETGVTQSPTHLIKTRGQQVTLRCSSQSGHNTVSWYQQALGQGPQFIFQYYREEENGRGNFPPRFSGLQFPNYSSELNVNALELDDSALYLCASSSGVYGYTFGSGTRLTVV.

This chain links TRBV11-3 with TRBJ2-7, with 9 bases fitting TRBD2. Germline V gene sequence: CDR1 SGHNT, CDR2 YENEEA. Unmatched junction bases numbered 4, after V lost 3 bases and J lost 4 bases. This CDR3 spans 14 amino acids. The CDR3 is CASSFAGGTYEQYF. CDR3 in DNA: TGTGCCAGCAGCTTTGCGGGAGGGACATACGAGCAGTACTTC.

This chain connects TRBV18 to TRBJ2-1; D possibly corresponds to TRBD1 (6 bases). From germline, CDR1 is KGHSH and CDR2 LQKENI. V was clipped by 2 bases and J by 10 bases, with 9 bases between them. The CDR3 length is 12 residues. CDR3 in amino acids: CASSPKRGEQFF. In DNA, the CDR3 is TGTGCCAGCTCACCAAAAAGGGGGGAGCAGTTCTTC.

The V and J genes are TRBV11-3 and TRBJ2-2; D is possibly TRBD2 (6 bases). This CDR3 spans 14 amino acids. CDR1 is SGHNT, CDR2 YENEEA, per germline. Trimming removed 0 bases at V and 7 bases at J, with 9 bases between. The CDR3, as DNA: TGTGCCAGCAGCTTAGATGGAGGGAGCGGGGAGCTGTTTTTT. It yields the protein CASSLDGGSGELFF.